Below are 7 T cell receptor beta chains sequenced from a single sample in a study of OX40 agonist ivuxolimab in advanced cancers. Profiling relied on immunoSEQ multiplex PCR, and the TCRdb table lists in-frame clones only, not all of them. The table records 70,000 to 80,000 clones, 88% of them present only once. The sample consisted of CD4+ or CD8+ T cells sorted from blood, taken in a trial of the OX40 agonist ivuxolimab. The receptors were gathered from an adult with an advanced solid tumor such as melanoma, head and neck, liver or kidney cancer.

This sequence joins TRBV19 and TRBJ2-5; no reliable D call. Trimming removed 5 bases from V and 2 bases from J, with 12 bases in between. Per germline, CDR1 LNHDA and CDR2 SQIVND (reference sequence). The CDR3 spans 14 residues. The CDR3 reads CASSLPGLQETQYF. The CDR3, as DNA: TGTGCCAGTAGTTTACCCGGGCTTCAAGAGACCCAGTACTTC.

Here the CDR3 DNA reads TGTGCCAGCAGCCTCCGACAGGGGCTCGCTTTCTTT. The encoded protein is CASSLRQGLAFF. The V and J genes are TRBV7-2 and TRBJ1-1; 8 nucleotides line up with TRBD1. Per germline, CDR1 SGHTA and CDR2 FQGNSA. The CDR3 extends over 12 amino acids. Trimming removed 5 bases from V and 11 bases from J; junction bases left unmatched: 7.

This clone has just one count. This chain connects TRBV14 to TRBJ2-2; D gene ambiguous. This CDR3 spans 15 amino acids. The V end lost 0 bases, the J end lost 1 base, and 6 bases lay between the germline ends. Germline V gene data show CDR1 as SGHDN and CDR2 as FVKESK. The CDR3 spells CASSQEWRNTGELFF. DNA for the CDR3: TGTGCCAGCAGCCAAGAGTGGAGGAACACCGGGGAGCTGTTTTTT.

The chain carries TRBV27 and TRBJ2-1; D perhaps matches TRBD2 (6 bases). Per the germline V gene, CDR1 is MNHEY and CDR2 is SMNVEV (reference sequence). The V gene lost 7 bases and the J gene lost 0 bases, with 19 bases spanning the gap. This CDR3 is 17 amino acids long. The CDR3 nucleotides read TGTGCCAGCATCAAAAACCCTAGCGCCAGCTCCTACAATGAGCAGTTCTTC. Its protein is CASIKNPSASSYNEQFF.

V is TRBV28 and J is TRBJ1-6; TRBD1 matches 9 bases. There are 14 residues in the CDR3. V shed 7 bases and J 7 bases; nucleotides not matched to a gene: 5. Germline lookup yields CDR1 MDHEN and CDR2 SYDVKM. CDR3 bases: TGTGCCAGCATGCGGACAGGGGAAAATTCACCCCTCCACTTT. Translation: CASMRTGENSPLHF.

This chain connects TRBV2 to TRBJ1-2, with 7 bases that match TRBD1. Germline V gene sequence: CDR1 SNHLY, CDR2 FYNNEI. With V trimmed by 8 bases and J by 4 bases, 10 bases remained unmatched. This CDR3 has 14 amino acids. CDR3 nucleotides: TGTGCCAGCCGATATCGACAGGGTTCCTATGGCTACACCTTC. Protein sequence: CASRYRQGSYGYTF.

This clone was detected a few times. This chain connects TRBV28 to TRBJ2-1; 8 bases line up with TRBD1. V lost 5 bases, J lost 7 bases, and 10 bases stayed unmatched. Germline lookup yields CDR1 MDHEN and CDR2 SYDVKM. This CDR3 spans 15 amino acids. CDR3 amino acids: CASSVRGLARNEQFF. In DNA form, the CDR3 reads TGTGCCAGCAGTGTCAGGGGGCTGGCTCGGAATGAGCAGTTCTTC.